This T cell receptor beta chain was profiled in a study of CD8+CD57+ T cells in acquired aplastic anemia. Overall study: DNA recovered from sorted CD4+ and CD8+ cells had a mean of about 3 ug.

This clonotype was picked up many times. The study profiled TCR beta VDJ and CDR3 using genomic DNA as template. TCRdb independently ran MiXCR on the reads; one entry per CDR3 protein. The top ten hold approximately 3.8% of the sample, which has just over 400,000 distinct CDR3 sequences, about 70% seen once. The CDR3 loop spans 16 amino acids. With V trimmed by 1 base and J by 2 bases, 5 bases remained unmatched. This sequence was found in a human donor in good health, serving as a control. The specimen sequenced was sorted CD4+, CD8+, or CD8+CD57+ T cells (not recorded which) from PBMCs. This chain links TRBV12-3 or TRBV12-4 with TRBJ1-5, with 7 bases fitting TRBD1. The CDR3 region is CASSLGTGLGNQPQHF. The CDR3 DNA reads TGTGCCAGCAGTTTAGGGACAGGATTGGGCAATCAGCCCCAGCATTTT.